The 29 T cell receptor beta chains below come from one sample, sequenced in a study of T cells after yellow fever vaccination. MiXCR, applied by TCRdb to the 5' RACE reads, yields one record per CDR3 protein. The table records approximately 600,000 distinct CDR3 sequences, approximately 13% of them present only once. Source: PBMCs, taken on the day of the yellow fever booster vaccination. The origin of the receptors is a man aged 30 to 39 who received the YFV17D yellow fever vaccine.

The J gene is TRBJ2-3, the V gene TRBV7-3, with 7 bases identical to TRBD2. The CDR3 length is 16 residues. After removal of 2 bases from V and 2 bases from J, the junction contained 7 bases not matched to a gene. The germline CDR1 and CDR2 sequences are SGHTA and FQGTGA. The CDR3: CASSLGGTTNTDTQYF. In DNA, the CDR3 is TGTGCCAGCAGCTTAGGGGGGACTACTAACACAGATACGCAGTATTTT. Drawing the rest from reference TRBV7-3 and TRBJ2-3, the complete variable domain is GAGVSQTPSNKVTEKGKYVELRCDPISGHTALYWYRQSLGQGPEFLIYFQGTGAADDSGLPNDRFFAVRPEGSVSTLKIQRTERGDSAVYLCASSLGGTTNTDTQYFGPGTRLTVL.

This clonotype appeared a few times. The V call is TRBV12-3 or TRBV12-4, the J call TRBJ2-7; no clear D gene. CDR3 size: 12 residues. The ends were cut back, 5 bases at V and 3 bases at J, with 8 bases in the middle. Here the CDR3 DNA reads TGTGCCAGCAGTAGGGCCAGCTACGAGCAGTACTTC. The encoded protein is CASSRASYEQYF.

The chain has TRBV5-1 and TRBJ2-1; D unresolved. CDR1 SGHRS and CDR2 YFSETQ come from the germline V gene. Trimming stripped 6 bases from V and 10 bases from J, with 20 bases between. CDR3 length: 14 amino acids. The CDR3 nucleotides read TGCGCCAGCACCCGAACTCCGGAAGCGAGCGAGCAGTTCTTC. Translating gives CASTRTPEASEQFF.

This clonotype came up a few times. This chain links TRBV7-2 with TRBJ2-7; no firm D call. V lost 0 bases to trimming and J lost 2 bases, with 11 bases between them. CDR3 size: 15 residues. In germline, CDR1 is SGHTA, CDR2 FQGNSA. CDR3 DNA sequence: TGTGCCAGCAGCTTAGCTGGCAGGTCGCCCTACGAGCAGTACTTC. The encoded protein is CASSLAGRSPYEQYF.

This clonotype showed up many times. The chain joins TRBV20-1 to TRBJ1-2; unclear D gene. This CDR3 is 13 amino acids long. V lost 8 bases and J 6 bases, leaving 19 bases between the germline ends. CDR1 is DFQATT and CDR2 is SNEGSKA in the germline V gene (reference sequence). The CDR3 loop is CSKVGPLQDGYTF. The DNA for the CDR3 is TGCAGTAAAGTTGGTCCTCTTCAGGATGGCTACACCTTC.

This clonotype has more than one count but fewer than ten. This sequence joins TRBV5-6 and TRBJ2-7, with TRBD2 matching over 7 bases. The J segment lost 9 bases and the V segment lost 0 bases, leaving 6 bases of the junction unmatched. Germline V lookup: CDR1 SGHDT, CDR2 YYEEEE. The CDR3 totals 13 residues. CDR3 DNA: TGTGCCAGCAGCTTGGCCGTGCGGGAGTTGCAGTACTTC. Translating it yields CASSLAVRELQYF.

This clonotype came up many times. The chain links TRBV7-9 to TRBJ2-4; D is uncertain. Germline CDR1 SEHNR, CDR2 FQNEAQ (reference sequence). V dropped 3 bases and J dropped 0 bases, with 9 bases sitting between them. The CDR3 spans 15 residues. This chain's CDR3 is CASSFGPLAKNIQYF. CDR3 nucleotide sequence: TGTGCCAGCAGCTTTGGCCCACTAGCCAAAAACATTCAGTACTTC.

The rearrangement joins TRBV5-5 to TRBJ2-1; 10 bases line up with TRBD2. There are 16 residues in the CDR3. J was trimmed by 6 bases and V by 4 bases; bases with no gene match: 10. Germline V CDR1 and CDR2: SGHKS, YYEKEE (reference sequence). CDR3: CASSLPGLASVNEQFF. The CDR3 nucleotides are TGTGCCAGCAGCCTACCGGGACTAGCGTCTGTCAATGAGCAGTTCTTC.

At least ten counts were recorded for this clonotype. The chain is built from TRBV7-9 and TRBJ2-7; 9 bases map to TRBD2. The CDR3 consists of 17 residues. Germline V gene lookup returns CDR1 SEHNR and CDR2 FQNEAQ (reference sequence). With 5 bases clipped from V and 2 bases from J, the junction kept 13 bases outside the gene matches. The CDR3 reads CASSQSGSGRTPYEQYF. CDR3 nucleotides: TGTGCCAGCAGCCAATCTGGAAGCGGGAGGACTCCCTACGAGCAGTACTTC.

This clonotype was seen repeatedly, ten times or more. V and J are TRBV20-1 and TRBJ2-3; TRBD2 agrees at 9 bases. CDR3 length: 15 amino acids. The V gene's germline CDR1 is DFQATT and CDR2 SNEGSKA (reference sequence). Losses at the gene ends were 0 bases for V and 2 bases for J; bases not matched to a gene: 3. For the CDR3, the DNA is TGCAGTGCTAGAGAAGCGGGAGGTTCCACAGATACGCAGTATTTT. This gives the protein CSAREAGGSTDTQYF.

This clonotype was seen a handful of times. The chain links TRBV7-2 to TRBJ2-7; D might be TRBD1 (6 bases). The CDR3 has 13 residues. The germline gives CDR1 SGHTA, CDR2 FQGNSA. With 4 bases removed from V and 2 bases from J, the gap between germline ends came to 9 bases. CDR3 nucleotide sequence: TGTGCCAGCAGCTCGGGACATACCTACGAGCAGTACTTC. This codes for CASSSGHTYEQYF.

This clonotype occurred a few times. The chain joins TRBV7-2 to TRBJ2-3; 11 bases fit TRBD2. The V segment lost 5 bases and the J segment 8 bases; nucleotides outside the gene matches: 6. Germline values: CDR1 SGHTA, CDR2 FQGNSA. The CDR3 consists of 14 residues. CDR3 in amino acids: CASSATSGRVTQYF. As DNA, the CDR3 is TGTGCCAGCAGCGCTACTAGCGGGAGAGTTACGCAGTATTTT.

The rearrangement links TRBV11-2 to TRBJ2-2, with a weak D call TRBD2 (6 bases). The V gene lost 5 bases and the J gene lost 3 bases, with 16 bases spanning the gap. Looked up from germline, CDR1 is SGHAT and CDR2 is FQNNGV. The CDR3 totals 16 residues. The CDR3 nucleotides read TGTGCCAGCAGCCTATCAGTAGCGGCATACACCGGGGAGCTGTTTTTT. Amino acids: CASSLSVAAYTGELFF.

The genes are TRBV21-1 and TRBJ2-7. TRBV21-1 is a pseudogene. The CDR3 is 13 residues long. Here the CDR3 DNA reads TGTGCCAGCCGTATTCCGGCTACCTACGAGCAGTACTTC. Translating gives CASRIPATYEQYF.

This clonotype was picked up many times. The CDR3 loop reads CASTSRNTGELFF. CDR3 nucleotide sequence: TGTGCCAGCACTTCTAGGAACACCGGGGAGCTGTTTTTT. V is TRBV2 and J is TRBJ2-2, with D hard to call. V gave up 7 bases and J gave up 1 base, with 7 bases separating them. Per germline, CDR1 SNHLY and CDR2 FYNNEI. The CDR3 extends over 13 amino acids. The full variable domain, rest sourced from reference TRBV2 and TRBJ2-2, is EPEVTQTPSHQVTQMGQEVILRCVPISNHLYFYWYRQILGQKVEFLVSFYNNEISEKSEIFDDQFSVERPDGSNFTLKIRSTKLEDSAMYFCASTSRNTGELFFGEGSRLTVL.

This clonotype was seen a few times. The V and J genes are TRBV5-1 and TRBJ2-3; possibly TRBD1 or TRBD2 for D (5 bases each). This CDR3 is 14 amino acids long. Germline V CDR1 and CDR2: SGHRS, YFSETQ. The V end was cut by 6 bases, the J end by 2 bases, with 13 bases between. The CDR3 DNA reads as TGCGCCAGCACCCCGGGGCACCCCACAGATACGCAGTATTTT. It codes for CASTPGHPTDTQYF.

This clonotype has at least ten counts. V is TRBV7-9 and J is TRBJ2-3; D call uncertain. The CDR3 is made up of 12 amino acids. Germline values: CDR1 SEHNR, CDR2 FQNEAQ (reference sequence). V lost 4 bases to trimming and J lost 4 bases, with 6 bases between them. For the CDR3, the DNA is TGTGCCAGCAGCTCCGACCCAGATACGCAGTATTTT. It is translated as CASSSDPDTQYF.

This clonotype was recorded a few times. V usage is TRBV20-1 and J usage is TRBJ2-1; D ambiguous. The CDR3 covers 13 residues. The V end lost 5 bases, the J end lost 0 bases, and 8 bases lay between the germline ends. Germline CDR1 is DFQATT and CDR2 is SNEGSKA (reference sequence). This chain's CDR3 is CSAPMFSYNEQFF. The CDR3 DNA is TGCAGTGCTCCCATGTTCTCCTACAATGAGCAGTTCTTC.

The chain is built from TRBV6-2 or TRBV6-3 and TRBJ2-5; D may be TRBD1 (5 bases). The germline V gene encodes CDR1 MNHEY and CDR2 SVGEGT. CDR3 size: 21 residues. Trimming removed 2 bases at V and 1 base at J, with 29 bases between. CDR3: CASSYVVLREPAEGAQETQYF. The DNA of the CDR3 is TGTGCCAGCAGTTACGTCGTGCTTCGAGAACCCGCCGAAGGGGCCCAAGAGACCCAGTACTTC.

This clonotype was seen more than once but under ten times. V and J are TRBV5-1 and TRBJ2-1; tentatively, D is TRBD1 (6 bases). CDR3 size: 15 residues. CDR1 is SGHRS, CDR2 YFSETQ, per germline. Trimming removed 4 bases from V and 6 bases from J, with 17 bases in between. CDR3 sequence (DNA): TGCGCCAGCAGCATCGGGACAAATGGAGTCAATGAGCAGTTCTTC. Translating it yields CASSIGTNGVNEQFF.

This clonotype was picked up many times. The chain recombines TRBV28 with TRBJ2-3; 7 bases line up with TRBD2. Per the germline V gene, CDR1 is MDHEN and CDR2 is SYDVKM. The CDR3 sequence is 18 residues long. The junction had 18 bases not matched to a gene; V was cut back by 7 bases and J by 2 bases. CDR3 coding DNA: TGTGCCAGCACCGCTCCGGGCGGGAGTGGAGGGGCCACAGATACGCAGTATTTT. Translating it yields CASTAPGGSGGATDTQYF.

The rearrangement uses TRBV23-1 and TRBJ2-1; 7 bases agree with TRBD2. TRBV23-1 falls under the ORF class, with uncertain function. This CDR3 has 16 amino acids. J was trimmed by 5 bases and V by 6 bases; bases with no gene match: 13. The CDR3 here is CASSHKTAGEDNEQFF. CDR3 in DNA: TGCGCCAGCAGCCACAAGACGGCGGGAGAAGACAATGAGCAGTTCTTC.

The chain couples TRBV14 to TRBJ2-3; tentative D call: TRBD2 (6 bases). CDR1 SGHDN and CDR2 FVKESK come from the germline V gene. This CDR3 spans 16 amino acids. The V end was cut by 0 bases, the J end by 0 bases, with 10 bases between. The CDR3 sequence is CASSQDSGLSTDTQYF. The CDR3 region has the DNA TGTGCCAGCAGCCAAGATTCGGGACTCAGCACAGATACGCAGTATTTT.

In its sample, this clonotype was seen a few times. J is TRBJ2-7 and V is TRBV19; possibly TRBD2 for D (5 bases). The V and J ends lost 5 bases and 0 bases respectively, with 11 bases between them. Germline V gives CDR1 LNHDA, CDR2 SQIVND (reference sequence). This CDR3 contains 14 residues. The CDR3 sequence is CASSFKGSSYEQYF. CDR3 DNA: TGTGCCAGTAGTTTTAAAGGGAGCTCCTACGAGCAGTACTTC.

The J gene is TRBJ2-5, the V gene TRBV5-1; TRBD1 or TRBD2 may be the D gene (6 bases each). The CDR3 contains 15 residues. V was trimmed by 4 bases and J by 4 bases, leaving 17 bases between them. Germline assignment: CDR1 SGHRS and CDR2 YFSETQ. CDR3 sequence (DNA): TGCGCCAGCAGCCCCTCTTCTGGGGGGCTAGAGACCCAGTACTTC. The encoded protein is CASSPSSGGLETQYF. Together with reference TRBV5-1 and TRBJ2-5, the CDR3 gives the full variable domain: KAGVTQTPRYLIKTRGQQVTLSCSPISGHRSVSWYQQTPGQGLQFLFEYFSETQRNKGNFPGRFSGRQFSNSRSEMNVSTLELGDSALYLCASSPSSGGLETQYFGPGTRLLVL.

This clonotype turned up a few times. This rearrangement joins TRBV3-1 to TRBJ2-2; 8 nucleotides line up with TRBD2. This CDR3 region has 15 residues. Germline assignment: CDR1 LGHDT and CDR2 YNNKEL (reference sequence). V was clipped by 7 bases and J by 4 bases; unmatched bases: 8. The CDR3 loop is CASMLAGTTTGELFF. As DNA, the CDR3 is TGTGCCAGCATGCTAGCGGGTACGACCACCGGGGAGCTGTTTTTT. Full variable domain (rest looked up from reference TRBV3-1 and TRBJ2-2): DTAVSQTPKYLVTQMGNDKSIKCEQNLGHDTMYWYKQDSKKFLKIMFSYNNKELIINETVPNRFSPKSPDKAHLNLHINSLELGDSAVYFCASMLAGTTTGELFFGEGSRLTVL.

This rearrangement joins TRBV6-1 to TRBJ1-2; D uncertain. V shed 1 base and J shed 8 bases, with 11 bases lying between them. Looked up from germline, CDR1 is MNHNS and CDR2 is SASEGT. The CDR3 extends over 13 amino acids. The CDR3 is CASSEGRIGGYTF. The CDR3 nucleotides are TGTGCCAGCAGTGAAGGACGTATCGGGGGCTACACCTTC.

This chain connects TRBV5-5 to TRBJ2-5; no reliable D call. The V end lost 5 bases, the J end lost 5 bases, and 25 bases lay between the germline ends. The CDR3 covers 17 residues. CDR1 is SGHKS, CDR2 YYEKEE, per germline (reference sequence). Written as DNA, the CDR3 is TGTGCCAGCAGACCAGAAGATACGCGGTCGTTGCTGGAGACCCAGTACTTC. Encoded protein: CASRPEDTRSLLETQYF.

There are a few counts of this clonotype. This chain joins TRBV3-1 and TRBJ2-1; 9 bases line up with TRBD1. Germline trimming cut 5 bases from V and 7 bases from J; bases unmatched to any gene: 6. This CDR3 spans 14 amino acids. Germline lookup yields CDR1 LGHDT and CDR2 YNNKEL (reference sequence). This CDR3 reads CASSGRQGGNEQFF. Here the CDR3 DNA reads TGTGCCAGCAGCGGACGACAGGGGGGGAATGAGCAGTTCTTC.